This T cell receptor (beta chain) is drawn from a study of T cell repertoires in cytomegalovirus infection (dated 2019 in TCRdb). In the study overall: Peptide stimulations targeted recently identified HLA-C-restricted CMV epitopes, whose presentation resists viral immunomodulation, together with well-studied HLA-B-restricted epitopes. The HLA type of each donor mattered for the analysis, because public TCR beta signatures pointed to carriage of CMV infection along with the matching HLA type. General findings and caveats noted by the study authors: In both this cohort and an independent cohort of some 370 donors, the cumulative frequency of public TCR beta family members distinguished carriers of CMV infection plus the relevant HLA type. The ex vivo response was dominated by HLA-C-restricted CMV-specific TCR beta clonotypes, and the single most frequent clonotype in two of eight donors was supplied by these HLA-C-restricted clonotypes.

This clonotype appeared many times. Its antigen specificity is not known. One base away there is no much larger clone; base qualities are not given. TCRdb records Illumina HiSeq 1500 as the sequencer. The public reads were quality trimmed at Q25 with fastp and then assembled into clones with MiXCR by TCRdb, keeping productive beta chains. Entries are consolidated by CDR3 protein sequence, retaining the most common genes and DNA. In this sample the table shows about 480,000 distinct CDR3 sequences, 30% to 40% of which occur a single time. Under 20% of the sample belongs to the ten largest clones. The treatment or condition label for this specimen denotes: in vitro stimulation with specific CMV peptide epitopes to enrich CMV-specific T cells. This sequence originates from a human donor in good health (CMV status not recorded). Some clones in this sample may be carry-over from other donors' samples. Sample: cultured PBMCs, taken from culture after CMV antigen stimulation.

CDR3 protein: CASSPTSGRIDEQFF. The nucleotides read TGTGCCAGCAGCCCGACTAGCGGGAGAATAGATGAGCAGTTCTTC. The chain links TRBV7-2 with TRBJ2-1; 12 middle bases align to TRBD2. The germline V gene sets CDR1 to SGHTA and CDR2 to FQGNSA. Inclusive of the bounding cysteine and phenylalanine, the CDR3 is 15 residues long. Kept here is only the CDR3 DNA, which spans 45 bases and is read in frame from base 1. At the junction V is shortened by 5 bases and J by 8 bases; bases outside the gene matches: 7.